This paragraph reports one T cell receptor beta chain. The data were taken from a study of blood T cell repertoires in COVID-19. About the research overall: Samples of COVID-19 (acute and convalescent) were obtained from the United States, Italy and Spain. T cells, B-cell-depleted T cells, or PBMCs supplied cDNA or gDNA.

Profiling relied on immunoSEQ multiplex PCR, and the TCRdb table lists in-frame clones only, not all of them. The repertoire holds 150,000 or so clones, with around three quarters as singletons. Trimming took off 1 base at V and 0 bases at J, with 10 bases between the two ends. There are 15 residues in the CDR3. Germline V gives CDR1 SGHTA, CDR2 FQGNSA. Sequenced material: peripheral blood. The clonotype originates from a man at least 80 years old with acute or convalescent COVID-19. V gene TRBV7-2 combines with J gene TRBJ2-7, with D maybe TRBD2 (6 bases). The CDR3 loop is CASSLGAGLSYEQYF. As DNA, the CDR3 is TGTGCCAGCAGCTTAGGTGCGGGGCTCTCCTACGAGCAGTACTTC.